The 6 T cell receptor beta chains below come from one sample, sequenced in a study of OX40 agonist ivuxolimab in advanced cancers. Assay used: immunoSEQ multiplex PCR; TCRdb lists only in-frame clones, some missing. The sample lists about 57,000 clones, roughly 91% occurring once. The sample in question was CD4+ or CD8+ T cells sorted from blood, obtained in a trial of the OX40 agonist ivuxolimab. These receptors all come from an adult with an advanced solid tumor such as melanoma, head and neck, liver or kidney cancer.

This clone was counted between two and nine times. The DNA for the CDR3 is TGTGCCAGCAGCTTGCCACCCCCGGGACAGGGCTTCTATGGCTACACCTTC. This translates into CASSLPPPGQGFYGYTF. The chain joins TRBV28 to TRBJ1-2, with 9 positions matching TRBD1. CDR3 length: 17 residues. CDR1 and CDR2 from the germline V gene are MDHEN and SYDVKM. With V trimmed by 6 bases and J by 4 bases, 15 bases remained unmatched.

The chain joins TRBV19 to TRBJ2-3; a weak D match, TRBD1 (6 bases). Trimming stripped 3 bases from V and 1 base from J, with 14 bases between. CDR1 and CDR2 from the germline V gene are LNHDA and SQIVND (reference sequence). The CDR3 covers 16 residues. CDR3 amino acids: CASSIGTKDRTDTQYF. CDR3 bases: TGTGCCAGTAGTATTGGGACAAAAGACCGCACAGATACGCAGTATTTT.

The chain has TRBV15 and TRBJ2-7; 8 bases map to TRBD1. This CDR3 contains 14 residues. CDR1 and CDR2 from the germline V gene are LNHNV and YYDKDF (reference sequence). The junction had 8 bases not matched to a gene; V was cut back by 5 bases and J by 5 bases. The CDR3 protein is CATSQRQGQDEQYF. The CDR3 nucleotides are TGTGCCACCAGCCAGCGACAGGGACAGGACGAGCAGTACTTC.

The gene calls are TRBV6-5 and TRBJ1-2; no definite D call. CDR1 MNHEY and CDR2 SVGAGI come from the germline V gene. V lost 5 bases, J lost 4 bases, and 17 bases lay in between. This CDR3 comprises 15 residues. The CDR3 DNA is TGTGCCAGCAGTCAAGACCCCCCCCTGGGCTATGGCTACACCTTC. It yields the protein CASSQDPPLGYGYTF.

The CDR3 spells CASSTDQETQYF. The CDR3 region has the DNA TGTGCCAGCTCTACAGACCAAGAGACCCAGTACTTC. J is TRBJ2-5 and V is TRBV11-2, with D unresolved. Germline CDR1 reads SGHAT; CDR2 reads FQNNGV. V was pared by 8 bases and J by 0 bases, with 7 bases between. The CDR3 is 12 amino acids.

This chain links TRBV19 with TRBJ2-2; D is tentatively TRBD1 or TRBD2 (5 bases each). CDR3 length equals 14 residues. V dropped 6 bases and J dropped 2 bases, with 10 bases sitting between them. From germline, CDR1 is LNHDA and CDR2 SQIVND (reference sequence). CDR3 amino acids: CASSRGPNTGELFF. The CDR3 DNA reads TGTGCCAGTAGCCGGGGACCCAACACCGGGGAGCTGTTTTTT.